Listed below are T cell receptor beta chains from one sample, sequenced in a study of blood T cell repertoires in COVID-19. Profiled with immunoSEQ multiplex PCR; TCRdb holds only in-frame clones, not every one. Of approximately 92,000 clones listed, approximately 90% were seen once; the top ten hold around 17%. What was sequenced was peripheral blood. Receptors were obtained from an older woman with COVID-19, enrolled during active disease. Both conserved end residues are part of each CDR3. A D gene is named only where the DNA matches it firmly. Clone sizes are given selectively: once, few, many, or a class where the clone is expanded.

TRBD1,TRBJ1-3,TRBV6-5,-,TGTGCCAGCAGTTACTCAAGGGGGCTTGTAGGAAACACCATATATTTT,CASSYSRGLVGNTIYF
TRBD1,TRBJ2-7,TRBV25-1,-,TGTGCCAGCAGTGGCCCCCGGACAGGGCACGAGCAGTACTTC,CASSGPRTGHEQYF
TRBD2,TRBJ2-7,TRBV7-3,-,TGTGCCAGCAGCCCACAGAGCGGGGCCTCCTACGAGCAGTACTTC,CASSPQSGASYEQYF
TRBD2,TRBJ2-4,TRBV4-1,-,TGCGCCAGCAGCCAAGAGGGCCTAGCGGCCTTCAAAAACATTCAGTACTTC,CASSQEGLAAFKNIQYF
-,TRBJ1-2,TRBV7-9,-,TGTGCCAGCAGCAGCCATGGACAGCATGGCTACACCTTC,CASSSHGQHGYTF
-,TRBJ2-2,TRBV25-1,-,TGTGCCAGTTCGCCCGGCGGTACCGGGGAGCTGTTTTTT,CASSPGGTGELFF
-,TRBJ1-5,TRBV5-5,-,TGTGCCAGCAGCTTGGGGACAGCTAATCAGCCCCAGCATTTT,CASSLGTANQPQHF
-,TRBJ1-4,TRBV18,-,TGTGCCAGCTCACCACGGGTCCTATCTGGAGCTAATGAAAAACTGTTTTTT,CASSPRVLSGANEKLFF
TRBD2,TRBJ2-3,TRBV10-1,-,TGCGCCAGAGTTTTAGCCCCCCGTTCGGTCGGGACTAGCGTTGAAGCAGATACGCAGTATTTT,CARVLAPRSVGTSVEADTQYF
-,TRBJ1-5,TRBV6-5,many,TGTGCCAGCAGGGCCCCGGGTGGTAATCAGCCCCAGCATTTT,CASRAPGGNQPQHF
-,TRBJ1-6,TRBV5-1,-,TGCGCCAGCAGCAGCTCAGGCCGTAATTCACCCCTCCACTTT,CASSSSGRNSPLHF
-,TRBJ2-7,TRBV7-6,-,TGTGCCAGCGGGAGAGGGCCGGGCTACGAGCAGTACTTC,CASGRGPGYEQYF
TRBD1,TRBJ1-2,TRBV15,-,TGTGCCACCAGCAGAGATCGGACAGGGAGAGGCTACACCTTC,CATSRDRTGRGYTF
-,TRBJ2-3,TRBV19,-,TGTGCCAGTAGTATAGCATCTGGCCAGAACACAGATACGCAGTATTTT,CASSIASGQNTDTQYF
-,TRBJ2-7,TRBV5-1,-,TGCGCCAGCAGCAGGCAGACAGGCACCTACGAGCAGTACTTC,CASSRQTGTYEQYF
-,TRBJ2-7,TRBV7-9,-,TGTGCCAGCAGCTTAGCAGAGCTAGAACGCGAGCAGTACTTC,CASSLAELEREQYF
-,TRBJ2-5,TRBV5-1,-,TGCGCCAGCAGCTCGCAACCGAGTGGCGCGGTCCAAGAGACCCAGTACTTC,CASSSQPSGAVQETQYF
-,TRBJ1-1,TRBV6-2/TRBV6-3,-,TGTGCCAGCAGTTGGCAGGGGATCTTGGCTTTCTTT,CASSWQGILAFF
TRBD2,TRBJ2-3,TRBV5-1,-,TGCGCCAGCAGCTCGCTACTAGCGGGGGGGCCTGGAGATACGCAGTATTTT,CASSSLLAGGPGDTQYF
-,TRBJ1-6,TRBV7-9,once,TGTGCCAGCAGCTTAGGAATGGGTGAGGGCAATTCACCCCTCCACTTT,CASSLGMGEGNSPLHF
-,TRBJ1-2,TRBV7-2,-,TGTGCCAGCAGCTTAACCAGGGTAGGCTATGGCTACACCTTC,CASSLTRVGYGYTF